This TCR beta chain was captured by sequencing in a study of CD8+CD57+ T cells in acquired aplastic anemia (dated by TCRdb to between 2017 and 2018). For the wider study: DNA extracted from sorted CD4+ and CD8+ cells had a mean of about 3.3 ug, with a range of 0.2 to 27.4 ug. CD8+CD57+ expansion was defined as a frequency above the mean frequency observed in healthy subjects. Here is what the overall study found, with its caveats: Some 31 CD8+ CDR3 sequences were shared between patients and controls but appeared highly expressed in patients and within their immunodominant clones. CD8+ Simpson's diversity did not differ significantly between patients and healthy controls (P=0.060).

This clonotype was seen many times. This receptor's antigen is unknown. Qualities for individual bases were not recorded, and no much larger clone is one base off. TCR beta VDJ combination and CDR3 sequence profiling used genomic DNA as the template. An Illumina HiSeq 2000 was used for TCR repertoire sequencing. The published analysis was carried out like this. TRBV/TRBJ rearrangement plots, CDR3 size and DJ length profiles, and Simpson's diversity index were used to evaluate the repertoires. The immunodominant clone was defined as the most abundant DNA sequence in deep sequencing data. CDR3 amino acid sequences were screened for sharing across subjects and were compared with published repertoires and the VDJdb database. TCRdb passed the public sequencing reads through fastp at Q25 and MiXCR, retaining productive beta sequences. When rows share a CDR3 protein, they turn into one entry using the most common DNA and genes. For this entry, the V and J calls and clone size follow TCRdb and not the study's own pipeline. Present in this sample are a few hundred thousand distinct CDR3 sequences, around 30% of which were seen just once. The ten largest make up about 0.8% of the sample.

The V end gives up 3 bases and the J end 6 bases, leaving 14 bases in the junction not matched to a gene. Spanning cysteine to phenylalanine, the CDR3 consists of 17 amino acids. Of the read, only the CDR3 DNA is kept; its 51 bases are in frame from base 1. The germline V gene gives CDR1 as KGHDR and CDR2 as SFDVKD. Expansion of CD8+CD57+ cells had been shown by flow cytometry in the patients chosen for sequencing. All patients had severe acquired aplastic anemia diagnosed by International Study of Aplastic Anemia and Agranulocytosis and Camitta criteria. No therapy had been received by the patients at the time of blood sampling. In the study, sorted CD4+ and CD8+ blood T cells from patients with severe aplastic anemia and from healthy subjects underwent deep sequencing of TCR repertoires. Patients were enrolled under clinicaltrials.gov protocols 00001620, 01623167, 00001397, 00071045, 00081523 and 00961064 in the USA. Ficoll-Paque density gradient centrifugation was used to isolate peripheral blood mononuclear cells. CD4+ and CD8+ T cells were sorted by FACS or magnetic beads before DNA extraction.

Input material: sorted CD4+, CD8+, or CD8+CD57+ T cells (not recorded which) from PBMCs. The clonotype comes from a human donor with aplastic anemia. Here the chain combines TRBV24-1 and TRBJ1-2; TRBD1 agrees with 8 junctional bases. The nucleotides read TGTGCCACCAGTGATCCCGGCACCACAGGGGGTGGAAATGGCTACACCTTC. This codes for CATSDPGTTGGGNGYTF.